The 22 T cell receptor beta chains below come from one sample, sequenced in a study of long-term antiretroviral therapy in people with HIV. A v3.0 immunoSEQ assay was performed at survey level. Sequencing used immunoSEQ multiplex PCR; TCRdb keeps in-frame clones, though not all of them. The sample holds over 15,000 clones, approximately 73% seen once. The sequencing used unsorted PBMCs, collected around 2.4 years before starting antiretroviral therapy. The receptor source for this set is a woman between 45 and 60 years old with HIV.

This chain joins TRBV7-4 and TRBJ1-3; D is uncertain. Germline V CDR1 and CDR2: SGHVT, SQSDAQ. Trimming stripped 3 bases from V and 0 bases from J, with 12 bases between. The CDR3 spans 16 residues. CDR3 residues: CASSFPPGCSGNTIYF. In DNA, the CDR3 is TGTGCCAGCAGCTTCCCCCCAGGTTGCTCTGGAAACACCATATATTTT.

The chain has TRBV7-6 and TRBJ2-1; the match to TRBD2 covers 8 bases. Germline CDR1 reads SGHVS; CDR2 reads FNYEAQ. CDR3 length: 12 residues. V lost 4 bases to trimming and J lost 7 bases; unmatched junction nucleotides: 0. The CDR3 DNA reads as TGTGCCAGCAGCTCTAGCGGGAATGAGCAGTTCTTC. Encoded protein: CASSSSGNEQFF.

This clone occurred a few times. J is TRBJ1-2 and V is TRBV9; no clear D gene. The CDR3 runs 12 residues. The germline V gene encodes CDR1 SGDLS and CDR2 YYNGEE. Trimming pared 3 bases from V and 7 bases from J, leaving 10 bases between. The CDR3 spells CASSANDPGYTF. In DNA, the CDR3 is TGTGCCAGCAGCGCCAACGACCCTGGCTACACCTTC.

By sample share, this clone is medium-sized. The chain carries TRBV7-6 and TRBJ1-5; D unresolved. The CDR3 runs to 13 residues. The germline gives CDR1 SGHVS, CDR2 FNYEAQ. The V and J ends lost 5 bases and 2 bases respectively, with 7 bases between them. Here the CDR3 reads CASSQDGNQPQHF. The CDR3 DNA sequence: TGTGCCAGCAGCCAGGACGGCAATCAGCCCCAGCATTTT.

This clone was seen only once. The chain employs TRBV7-6 and TRBJ2-4; D is possibly TRBD2 (7 bases). Germline loops: CDR1 SGHVS, CDR2 FNYEAQ. Trimming took off 6 bases at V and 5 bases at J, with 20 bases between the two ends. The CDR3 runs to 16 residues. CDR3 in DNA: TGTGCCAGCAGAGAAAAGGGGGGGGATAACCAAAACATTCAGTACTTC. It translates to CASREKGGDNQNIQYF.

CDR3 DNA sequence: TGCGCCAGCAGCTTGGGACGACAGGGTTCGGATGAAAAACTGTTTTTT. This sequence encodes CASSLGRQGSDEKLFF. The genes are TRBV5-1 and TRBJ1-4; 7 bases match TRBD1. This CDR3 is 16 amino acids long. Germline lookup yields CDR1 SGHRS and CDR2 YFSETQ. Trimming removed 0 bases from V and 6 bases from J; junction bases left unmatched: 8. The full variable domain, rest sourced from reference TRBV5-1 and TRBJ1-4, is KAGVTQTPRYLIKTRGQQVTLSCSPISGHRSVSWYQQTPGQGLQFLFEYFSETQRNKGNFPGRFSGRQFSNSRSEMNVSTLELGDSALYLCASSLGRQGSDEKLFFGSGTQLSVL.

V and J are TRBV2 and TRBJ2-3; 7 bases align to TRBD2. Trimming at V came to 4 bases and at J to 1 base, leaving 2 bases not matched to a gene. The germline V gene encodes CDR1 SNHLY and CDR2 FYNNEI. There are 14 residues in the CDR3. The CDR3 region is CASSVTSGTDTQYF. Written as DNA, the CDR3 is TGTGCCAGCAGTGTCACTAGCGGCACAGATACGCAGTATTTT.

The rearrangement links TRBV7-4 to TRBJ2-7; D ambiguous. The CDR3 is 14 residues long. Germline loops: CDR1 SGHVT, CDR2 SQSDAQ. The V gene lost 5 bases and the J gene lost 5 bases, with 16 bases spanning the gap. The CDR3 loop is CASSPESRRHEQYV. Written as DNA, the CDR3 is TGTGCCAGCAGCCCAGAAAGCCGGCGCCACGAGCAGTACGTC.

The V and J genes are TRBV10-2 and TRBJ1-1, with D uncertain. CDR1 and CDR2 from the germline V gene are WSHSY and SAAADI. This CDR3 is built from 12 residues. Deletions cut 7 bases from V and 0 bases from J, with 6 bases between. CDR3 DNA: TGCGCCAGCAAGGGTTTGAACACTGAAGCTTTCTTT. Encoded protein: CASKGLNTEAFF.

This clone has just a few counts. In nucleotides, the CDR3 is TGTGCCAGCAGTTTAGGGGGGGCCAGGGAGCAGTACGTC. Protein: CASSLGGAREQYV. The chain is built from TRBV28 and TRBJ2-7, with D tentatively TRBD2 (7 bases). The CDR3 is 13 residues long. CDR1 and CDR2 from the germline V gene are MDHEN and SYDVKM. Trimming removed 2 bases from V and 7 bases from J, with 12 bases in between.

A few counts support this clone. The rearrangement uses TRBV21-1 and TRBJ2-7; whether TRBD2, the table's D call, matches the DNA was not checked. TRBV21-1 counts as a pseudogene. The CDR3 is 13 residues long. The CDR3 loop is CASSKTCGYEQYV. The CDR3 region has the DNA TGTGCCAGCAGCAAAACGTGCGGCTACGAGCAGTACGTC.

The J gene is TRBJ1-2, the V gene TRBV29-1; no firm D call. The V gene's germline CDR1 is SQVTM and CDR2 ANQGSEA. The ends were cut back, 3 bases at V and 4 bases at J, with 12 bases in the middle. This CDR3 has 13 amino acids. CDR3 loop: CSVDYPGSYGYTF. Here the CDR3 DNA reads TGCAGCGTTGATTATCCGGGGAGCTATGGCTACACCTTC.

The J gene is TRBJ2-5, the V gene TRBV27; D call uncertain. Germline CDR1 MNHEY, CDR2 SMNVEV (reference sequence). CDR3 length: 9 residues. V lost 10 bases, J lost 5 bases, and 5 bases lay in between. The CDR3 sequence: CATGETQYF. The CDR3 DNA reads as TGTGCCACCGGGGAGACCCAGTACTTC.

The chain recombines TRBV19 with TRBJ1-4; D is unclear. This CDR3 region has 15 residues. The V gene lost 5 bases and the J gene lost 4 bases, with 14 bases spanning the gap. CDR1 and CDR2 from the germline V gene are LNHDA and SQIVND (reference sequence). The CDR3: CASSASSSGNEKLFF. The CDR3 DNA reads as TGTGCCAGTAGTGCGAGTTCTTCGGGTAATGAAAAACTGTTTTTT.

This chain joins TRBV30 and TRBJ1-6; D is ambiguous. Germline V gene sequence: CDR1 GTSNPN, CDR2 SVGIG (reference sequence). Between the trimmed V and J ends, which lost 2 bases and 5 bases, there was a span of 10 bases. This CDR3 comprises 14 residues. For the CDR3, the DNA is TGTGCCTGGAGTCCCGGCAGCCATAATTCACCCCTCCACTTT. It encodes CAWSPGSHNSPLHF.

This chain uses TRBV25-1 with TRBJ1-6; D is perhaps TRBD1 (6 bases). The V end lost 5 bases, the J end lost 10 bases, and 15 bases lay between the germline ends. CDR1 is MGHDK, CDR2 SYGVNS, per germline. CDR3 length equals 14 residues. CDR3 sequence: CASSFTRQGSPLHF. In DNA, the CDR3 is TGTGCCAGCAGTTTCACAAGGCAGGGGTCACCCCTCCACTTT.

The CDR3 sequence: CASSLQGLPTGELFF. The CDR3 coding sequence is TGCGCCAGCAGCTTACAGGGGCTACCCACCGGGGAGCTGTTTTTT. The chain employs TRBV5-1 and TRBJ2-2; 7 nucleotides match TRBD1. The CDR3 runs 15 residues. J gave up 4 bases and V 2 bases, and 5 bases lay outside the gene matches. Germline V lookup: CDR1 SGHRS, CDR2 YFSETQ.

The V and J genes are TRBV11-1 and TRBJ2-1; D unclear. Germline V CDR1 and CDR2: SGHAT, FQDESV (reference sequence). The CDR3 totals 12 residues. V lost 1 base to trimming and J lost 6 bases, with 4 bases between them. The CDR3 DNA is TGTGCCAGCAGCTTAGTTTCCAATGAGCAGTTCTTC. This codes for CASSLVSNEQFF. Full variable domain (outside the CDR3, taken from reference TRBV11-1 and TRBJ2-1): EAEVAQSPRYKITEKSQAVAFWCDPISGHATLYWYRQILGQGPELLVQFQDESVVDDSQLPKDRFSAERLKGVDSTLKIQPAELGDSAMYLCASSLVSNEQFFGPGTRLTVL.

The genes are TRBV30 and TRBJ1-5, with 7 bases fitting TRBD1. Per the germline V gene, CDR1 is GTSNPN and CDR2 is SVGIG (reference sequence). The CDR3 consists of 15 residues. V lost 5 bases, J lost 4 bases, and 11 bases stayed unmatched. CDR3 sequence (DNA): TGTGCCTGGGGGGAGCCGGGACAGTGGAATCAGCCCCAGCATTTT. Its protein is CAWGEPGQWNQPQHF.

The chain uses TRBV7-2 and TRBJ2-2; maybe TRBD2 (5 bases). Trimming pared 1 base from V and 6 bases from J, leaving 9 bases between. Per germline, CDR1 SGHTA and CDR2 FQGNSA. The CDR3 is 14 amino acids. As DNA, the CDR3 is TGTGCCAGCAGCTTAGGGGCAGCGGCCGGGGAGCTGTTTTTT. Amino acid sequence: CASSLGAAAGELFF.

The chain couples TRBV18 to TRBJ2-5; 10 nucleotides line up with TRBD2. From germline, CDR1 is KGHSH and CDR2 LQKENI. V trimming: 0 bases; J trimming: 1 base; junction bases outside the gene matches: 2. The CDR3 loop spans 16 amino acids. The CDR3 DNA sequence: TGTGCCAGCTCACCACCCGGGACTAGCGCCCAAGAGACCCAGTACTTC. Translation gives CASSPPGTSAQETQYF.

The V and J genes are TRBV7-3 and TRBJ2-5, with 8 nucleotides matching TRBD2. Germline trimming cut 5 bases from V and 2 bases from J; bases unmatched to any gene: 7. Germline CDR1 and CDR2: SGHTA and FQGTGA. The CDR3 totals 15 residues. The CDR3 DNA reads as TGTGCCAGCAGCCCCGGGACGGGGGGGCAAGAGACCCAGTACTTC. Translation: CASSPGTGGQETQYF.